This TCR beta chain was recovered during a study of T cell responses to AZD1222 COVID-19 vaccine. Sequenced by immunoSEQ multiplex PCR; TCRdb stores in-frame clones only, minus some. Among approximately 120,000 clones, 88% were seen once, and the ten largest hold 3.5% to 4.5%. Germline assignment: CDR1 LGHDT and CDR2 YNNKEL (reference sequence). V lost 7 bases, J lost 7 bases, and 16 bases lay in between. The CDR3 sequence is 14 residues long. This specimen was peripheral blood, taken on day 0 of AZD1222 vaccination. V is TRBV3-1 (or the pseudogene TRBV3-2) and J is TRBJ2-2, with D unresolved. This sequence was found in an adult in good health. CDR3 nucleotide sequence: TGTGCCAGCACCCCGGCCGTTCTGGGCGGGGAGCTGTTTTTT. This translates into CASTPAVLGGELFF.